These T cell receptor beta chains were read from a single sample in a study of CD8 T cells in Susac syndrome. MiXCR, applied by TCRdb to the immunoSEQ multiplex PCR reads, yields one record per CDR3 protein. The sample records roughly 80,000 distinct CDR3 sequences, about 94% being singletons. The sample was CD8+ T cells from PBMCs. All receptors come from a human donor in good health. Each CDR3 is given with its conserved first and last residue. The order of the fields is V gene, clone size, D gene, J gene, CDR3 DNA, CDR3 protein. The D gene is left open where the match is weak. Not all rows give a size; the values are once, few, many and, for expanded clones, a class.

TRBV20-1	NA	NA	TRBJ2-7	TGCAGTGCTAGAGATCAGAAGGAGGTGGGACCCTACGAGCAGTACTTC	CSARDQKEVGPYEQYF
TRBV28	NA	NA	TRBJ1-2	TGTGCCAGCAGTTCCGCCGGCAGGGCTAACTATGGCTACACCTTC	CASSSAGRANYGYTF
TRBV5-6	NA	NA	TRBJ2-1	TGTGCCAGCAGCCCGCCGGGACGAGCCTACAATGAGCAGTTCTTC	CASSPPGRAYNEQFF
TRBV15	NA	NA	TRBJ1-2	TGTGCCACAAGAGGGGTCAAAGAGATTAACTATGGCTACACCTTC	CATRGVKEINYGYTF
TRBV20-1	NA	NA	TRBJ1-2	TGCAGTGCTAGAGATCTCAGGGCTAACTATGGCTACACCTTC	CSARDLRANYGYTF
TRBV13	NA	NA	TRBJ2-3	TGTGCCAGCAGCCGGACAAGGGGGGGCGGGCTGAGCACAGATACGCAGTATTTT	CASSRTRGGGLSTDTQYF
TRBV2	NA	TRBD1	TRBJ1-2	TGTGCCAGCAGTGAAGATAGGGACAGGGCATTCTATGGCTACACCTTC	CASSEDRDRAFYGYTF
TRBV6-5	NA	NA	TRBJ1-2	TGTGCCAGCAGTTCAGGGTTTGGCTACACCTTC	CASSSGFGYTF
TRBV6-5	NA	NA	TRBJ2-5	TGTGCCAGCAGTTACGGGGGTTGGGCCCAGTACTTC	CASSYGGWAQYF
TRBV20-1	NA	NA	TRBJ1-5	TGCAGTGCTAGAGGTTCGGATTATCAGCCCCAGCATTTT	CSARGSDYQPQHF
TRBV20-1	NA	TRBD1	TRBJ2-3	TGCAGTGCGGGGACAGGGGGGATTATGGATACGCAGTATTTT	CSAGTGGIMDTQYF
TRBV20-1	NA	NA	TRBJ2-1	TGCAGTGCTAGAGCGGATAGCTCCTACAATGAGCAGTTCTTC	CSARADSSYNEQFF
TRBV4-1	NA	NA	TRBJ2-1	TGCGCCAGCAGCCATCCCGGACCTGGGGTGAATGAGCAGTTCTTC	CASSHPGPGVNEQFF
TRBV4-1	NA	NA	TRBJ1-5	TGCGCCAGCAGCCTCGGGGGAGGTCAGCCCCAGCATTTT	CASSLGGGQPQHF
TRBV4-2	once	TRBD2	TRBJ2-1	TGTGCCAGCAGCGCCATAGCGGGAGGACGAGAGCAGTTCTTC	CASSAIAGGREQFF
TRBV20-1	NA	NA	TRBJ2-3	TGCAGTGCAGACCGGGACAACACAGATACGCAGTATTTT	CSADRDNTDTQYF
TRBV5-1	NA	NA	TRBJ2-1	TGCGCCAGCAGCTTGGAAATGGGCCTGGACAATGAGCAGTTCTTC	CASSLEMGLDNEQFF
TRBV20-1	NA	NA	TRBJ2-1	TGCAGTGCTAGAGATTTTGAGGACAGTGCCTACAATGAGCAGTTCTTC	CSARDFEDSAYNEQFF
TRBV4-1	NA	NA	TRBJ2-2	TGCGCCAGAAGACAAAGAAGAGATACCGGGGAGCTGTTTTTT	CARRQRRDTGELFF
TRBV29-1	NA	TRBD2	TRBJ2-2	TGCAGCGTTGAAGGCCCGCTAGCGGGATTGAACACCGGGGAGCTGTTTTTT	CSVEGPLAGLNTGELFF
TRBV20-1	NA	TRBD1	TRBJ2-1	TGCAGTGCTGCCTGGACAGGGGGCTCGAATGAGCAGTTCTTC	CSAAWTGGSNEQFF
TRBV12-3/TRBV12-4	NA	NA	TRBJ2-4	TGTGCCAGCAGCCCTCCGGTCGGCAAAAACATTCAGTACTTC	CASSPPVGKNIQYF
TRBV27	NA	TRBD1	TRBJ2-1	TGTGCCAGCACCCACGGGACAGGTTCCTACAATGAGCAGTTCTTC	CASTHGTGSYNEQFF
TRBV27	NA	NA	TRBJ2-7	TGTGCCAGCAGTTTATTGACGGGGAGCCACGAGCAGTACTTC	CASSLLTGSHEQYF
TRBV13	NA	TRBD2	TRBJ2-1	TGTGCCAGCAGCCTGGGACTAGAGGGCTACAATGAGCAGTTCTTC	CASSLGLEGYNEQFF
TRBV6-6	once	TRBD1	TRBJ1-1	TGTGCCAGCAGTTACCCTACCGCGACAGGGCGGACTGAAGCTTTCTTT	CASSYPTATGRTEAFF
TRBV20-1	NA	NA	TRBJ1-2	TGCAGTGCTCAGGCAGACGATTTCTATGGCTACACCTTC	CSAQADDFYGYTF
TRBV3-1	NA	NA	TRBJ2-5	TGTGCCAGCAGCCAGGGCCGGGGCTTGTTAGAGACCCAGTACTTC	CASSQGRGLLETQYF
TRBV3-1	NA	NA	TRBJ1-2	TGTGCCAGCAGCCTGGACTCAAAGTATGGCTACACCTTC	CASSLDSKYGYTF
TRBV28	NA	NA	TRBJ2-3	TGTGCCAGCTCTGACTGGTTCCCCTCTACGCAGTATTTT	CASSDWFPSTQYF
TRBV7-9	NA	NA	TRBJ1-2	TGTGCCAGCAGCCTTCCGGGTGGGGGAAATCGGCATGGCTACACCTTC	CASSLPGGGNRHGYTF
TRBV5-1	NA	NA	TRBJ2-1	TGCGCCAGCAGCCACCAGGGGTCCTACAATGAGCAGTTCTTC	CASSHQGSYNEQFF
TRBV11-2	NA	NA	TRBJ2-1	TGTGCCAGCAGCTTAGGAGGCCCCTATGAGCAGTTCTTC	CASSLGGPYEQFF
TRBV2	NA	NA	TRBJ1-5	TGTGCCAGCAGTGAATACGGATATAGCAATCAGCCCCAGCATTTT	CASSEYGYSNQPQHF
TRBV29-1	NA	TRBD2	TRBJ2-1	TGCAGCGTTGAAGCGGGAGGGATCTACAATGAGCAGTTCTTC	CSVEAGGIYNEQFF
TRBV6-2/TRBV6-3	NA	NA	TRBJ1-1	TGTGCCAGCAGTTTAATGGACAGTAACAAAGCTTTCTTT	CASSLMDSNKAFF
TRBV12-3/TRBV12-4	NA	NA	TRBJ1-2	TGTGCCAGCAGTTTAGTTTGGGGCGGCTACACCTTC	CASSLVWGGYTF
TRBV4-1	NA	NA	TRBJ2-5	TGCGCCAGCAGCCAAGGTCCACAGAGGCAAGAGACCCAGTACTTC	CASSQGPQRQETQYF
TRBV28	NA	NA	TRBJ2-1	TGTGCCAGCAGTTCCCAGGTAGGGTCCTACAATGAGCAGTTCTTC	CASSSQVGSYNEQFF
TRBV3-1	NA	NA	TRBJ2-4	TGTGCCAGCAGCCAAGATTGGGGCAGGGCGGGTGACATTCAGTACTTC	CASSQDWGRAGDIQYF
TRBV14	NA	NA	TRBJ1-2	TGTGCCAGCAGCCGAGGGGGAGAAGGCTACACCTTC	CASSRGGEGYTF
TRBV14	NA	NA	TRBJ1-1	TGTGCCAGCAGCCTACATGGCACTGAAGCTTTCTTT	CASSLHGTEAFF
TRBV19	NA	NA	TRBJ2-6	TGTGCCAGTAGAGCAGGATCCTACTTTCCATCTGGGGCCAACGTCCTGACTTTC	CASRAGSYFPSGANVLTF
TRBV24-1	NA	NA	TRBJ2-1	TGTGCCACCAGCGGACCCTACAATGAGCAGTTCTTC	CATSGPYNEQFF
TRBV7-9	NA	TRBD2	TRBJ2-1	TGTGCCAGCAGCTTACCAGCGGGAGTAAACTACAATGAGCAGTTCTTC	CASSLPAGVNYNEQFF
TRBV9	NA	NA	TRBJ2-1	TGTGCCAGCAGCGTAATAAGCGGAGCCTACAATGAGCAGTTCTTC	CASSVISGAYNEQFF
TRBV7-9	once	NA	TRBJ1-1	TGTGCCAGCAGCCCCGGGCCCCGGGAGGCTTTCTTT	CASSPGPREAFF
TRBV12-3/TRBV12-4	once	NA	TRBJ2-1	TGTGCCAGCAGTTTAGCTGACTATTACAATGAGCAGTTCTTC	CASSLADYYNEQFF
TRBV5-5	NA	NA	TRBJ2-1	TGTGCCAGCAGCTGGGAGCCTTGGCTTAATGAGCAGTTCTTC	CASSWEPWLNEQFF
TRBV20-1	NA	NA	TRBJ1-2	TGCAGTGGAGATTTGGGGGACAACTATGGCTACACCTTC	CSGDLGDNYGYTF
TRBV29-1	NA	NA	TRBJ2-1	TGCAGCGTTGGGGTGGTGGGGGCCTACAATGAGCAGTTCTTC	CSVGVVGAYNEQFF
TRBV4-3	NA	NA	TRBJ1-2	TGCGCCAGCAGCCAGGGGCCCTCTTTAGGGGGCTATGGCTACACCTTC	CASSQGPSLGGYGYTF